These 7 T cell receptor beta chains were all obtained from the same sample, sequenced in a study of blood T cell repertoires in COVID-19. Generated by immunoSEQ multiplex PCR, the TCRdb table keeps only in-frame clones and is missing some. The sample lists about 240,000 clones, approximately 88% occurring once. The source material was PBMCs or T cells enriched from blood (not recorded which). The receptors here all came from a woman between 25 and 40 years old with acute COVID-19.

In the case of this clone: The limits of the CDR3 on the DNA are not certain, so only TCRdb's listed CDR3 is given. CDR3 protein: CASSLVGAGTYEQHF. The J gene is TRBJ2-7, the V gene TRBV7-9; TRBD1, as called in the table, went unchecked against the DNA. A total of 15 residues make up the CDR3, ends included. Looked up from germline, CDR1 is SEHNR and CDR2 is FQNEAQ (reference sequence).

The rearrangement joins TRBV6-5 to TRBJ1-2; D is unresolved. This CDR3 region has 14 residues. Germline V gene data show CDR1 as MNHEY and CDR2 as SVGAGI. Trimming left V 6 bases short and J 6 bases short, with 17 bases between. CDR3 DNA sequence: TGTGCCAGCAGCCAGCGAGGTAATTCGGATGGCTACACCTTC. It translates to CASSQRGNSDGYTF.

Only one count was recorded for this clone. J is TRBJ2-3 and V is TRBV13, with 11 nucleotides matching TRBD2. Germline loops: CDR1 PRHDT, CDR2 FYEKMQ (reference sequence). V lost 6 bases and J lost 7; bases outside the gene matches: 15. This CDR3 is built from 17 residues. CDR3 coding DNA: TGTGCCAGCAGTCAAAGTCAGAGTAGCGGGGGGGCCTATACGCAGTATTTT. Amino acid sequence: CASSQSQSSGGAYTQYF.

The rearrangement uses TRBV5-1 and TRBJ2-3; 8 bases are shared with TRBD1. Germline values: CDR1 SGHRS, CDR2 YFSETQ. Losses at the gene ends were 0 bases for V and 5 bases for J; bases not matched to a gene: 5. This CDR3 contains 15 residues. CDR3 in DNA: TGCGCCAGCAGCTTGGGACAGGGGCAAGGAGATACGCAGTATTTT. Translated: CASSLGQGQGDTQYF.

The gene calls are TRBV19 and TRBJ1-1, with 7 bases fitting TRBD1. CDR3 length: 15 amino acids. The V and J ends lost 5 bases and 0 bases, in that order; junction bases with no gene match: 6. Germline lookup yields CDR1 LNHDA and CDR2 SQIVND (reference sequence). CDR3 loop: CASSGGQRLNTEAFF. CDR3 in DNA: TGTGCCAGTAGTGGGGGACAGAGACTGAACACTGAAGCTTTCTTT. Using reference TRBV19 and TRBJ1-1 for the parts outside the CDR3, the full variable domain is DGGITQSPKYLFRKEGQNVTLSCEQNLNHDAMYWYRQDPGQGLRLIYYSQIVNDFQKGDIAEGYSVSREKKESFPLTVTSAQKNPTAFYLCASSGGQRLNTEAFFGQGTRLTVV.

The chain is built from TRBV3-1 (or the pseudogene TRBV3-2) and TRBJ2-3; 9 positions agree with TRBD2. Germline V gives CDR1 LGHDT, CDR2 YNNKEL (reference sequence). There are 19 residues in the CDR3. After removal of 1 base from V and 0 bases from J, the junction contained 11 bases not matched to a gene. CDR3 bases: TGTGCCAGCAGCCAAGGGCACTTAGCGGGGGACCCCAGCACAGATACGCAGTATTTT. Encoded protein: CASSQGHLAGDPSTDTQYF.

This clone came up a few times. J is TRBJ1-3 and V is TRBV13; TRBD1 matches 9 bases. CDR1 is PRHDT, CDR2 FYEKMQ, per germline (reference sequence). With 5 bases clipped from V and 2 bases from J, the junction kept 16 bases outside the gene matches. The CDR3 sequence is 19 residues long. The DNA of the CDR3 is TGTGCCAGCAGCCCCATTTTTGGGGGACAGGGACTGACTGGAAACACCATATATTTT. Amino acid sequence: CASSPIFGGQGLTGNTIYF.